This record looks at one TCR beta chain sequence and its context. These data come from a study of blood T cell repertoires in COVID-19. Study overall: The cDNA or gDNA used as material had been derived from T cells, B-cell-depleted T cells, or PBMCs.

Profiled with immunoSEQ multiplex PCR; TCRdb holds only in-frame clones, not every one. The sample records around 270,000 clones, 65% to 85% being singletons. The CDR3 covers 17 residues. CDR1 and CDR2 (germline): KGHSH, LQKENI. The germline V and J ends were trimmed by 1 base and 2 bases, with 15 bases remaining between them. The sequencing sample was made of peripheral blood. The TCR sequence derives from a woman aged 35 to 49 who had recovered from COVID-19. The gene calls are TRBV18 and TRBJ1-5; possibly TRBD1 for D (6 bases). CDR3: CASSPQAPDSGNQPQHF. CDR3 coding DNA: TGTGCCAGCTCACCACAAGCACCGGACAGTGGCAATCAGCCCCAGCATTTT.